Sequencing of this T cell receptor beta chain was carried out in a study of blood T cell repertoires in COVID-19. In the study overall: Acute and convalescent COVID-19 specimens originated in the United States, Italy and Spain.

The germline V gene has CDR1 MNHEY and CDR2 SVGEGT. The CDR3 is 15 amino acids. V lost 4 bases to trimming and J lost 2 bases; unmatched junction nucleotides: 6. Original processing methods: Estimates of nucleated cell counts were drawn from the amplification of reference gene primers. This table comes from immunoSEQ multiplex PCR, and its TCRdb copy is limited to in-frame clones, with some not included. V, J and clone size were drawn from that table, and D and trimming were deduced from the DNA. Among roughly 8,500 clones listed, just over 85% were seen once. Sequencing used peripheral blood. The clonotype originates from a woman aged 45-60 years with active or convalescent COVID-19. J is TRBJ2-5 and V is TRBV6-2 or TRBV6-3, with 8 bases matching TRBD1. CDR3 residues: CASSSTGVLQETQYF. Here the CDR3 DNA reads TGTGCCAGCAGTTCGACAGGGGTCCTACAAGAGACCCAGTACTTC.